Here is one T cell receptor (beta chain) with its context. Its target is unknown. This sample is drawn from a study of cytomegalovirus exposure and HLA in healthy donors. Points from the study as a whole: With later analysis, a missense DCLRE1C variant became linked to TCR beta V- and J-gene trimming.

Trimming took off 0 bases at V and 4 bases at J, with 7 bases between the two ends. Germline V gene lookup returns CDR1 MNHEY and CDR2 SVGAGI. The CDR3 runs to 14 residues. The PCR used 60 Vbeta and 13 Jbeta primers. Authors' processing steps: Unique TCR beta chains numbered around 80 million in a later analysis, with approximately 10 million shared. Profiling relied on immunoSEQ multiplex PCR, and the TCRdb table lists in-frame clones only, not all of them. The V and J calls and clone size are taken from that table; D and trimming were inferred from the DNA. Here the sample table reports 150,000 to 200,000 clones.

The receptor was isolated from a man aged 25-40 years in good health and CMV-seronegative. The sample comprised PBMCs. V and J are TRBV6-5 and TRBJ1-3, with D possibly being TRBD1 (6 bases). The CDR3 loop is CASSYSTGGNTIYF. For the CDR3, the DNA is TGTGCCAGCAGTTACTCGACAGGAGGAAACACCATATATTTT.